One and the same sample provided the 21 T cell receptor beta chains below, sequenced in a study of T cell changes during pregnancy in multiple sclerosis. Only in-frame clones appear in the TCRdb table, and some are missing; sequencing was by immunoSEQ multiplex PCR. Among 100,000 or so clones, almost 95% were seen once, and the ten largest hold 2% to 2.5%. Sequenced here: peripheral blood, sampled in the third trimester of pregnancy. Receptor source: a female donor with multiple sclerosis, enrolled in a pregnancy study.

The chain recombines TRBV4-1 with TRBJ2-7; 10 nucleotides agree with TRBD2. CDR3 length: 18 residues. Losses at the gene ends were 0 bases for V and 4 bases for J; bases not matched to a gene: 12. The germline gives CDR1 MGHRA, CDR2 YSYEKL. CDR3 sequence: CASSQEISTSGLEYEQYF. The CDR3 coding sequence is TGCGCCAGCAGCCAAGAAATCTCGACTAGCGGGTTAGAGTACGAGCAGTACTTC.

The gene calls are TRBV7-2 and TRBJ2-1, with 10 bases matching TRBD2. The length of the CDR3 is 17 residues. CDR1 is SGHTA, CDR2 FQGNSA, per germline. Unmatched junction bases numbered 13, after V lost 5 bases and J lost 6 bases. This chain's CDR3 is CASSQGSGRAEGNEQFF. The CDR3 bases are TGTGCCAGCAGCCAGGGGAGCGGGAGGGCCGAGGGCAATGAGCAGTTCTTC.

CDR3 residues: CASSFPSVSNQPQHF. The CDR3 DNA reads TGTGCCAGCAGTTTCCCCTCAGTGAGCAATCAGCCCCAGCATTTT. This sequence joins TRBV28 and TRBJ1-5; D gene unclear. This CDR3 is 15 amino acids long. Germline V CDR1 and CDR2: MDHEN, SYDVKM. V shed 3 bases and J shed 1 base, with 10 bases lying between them.

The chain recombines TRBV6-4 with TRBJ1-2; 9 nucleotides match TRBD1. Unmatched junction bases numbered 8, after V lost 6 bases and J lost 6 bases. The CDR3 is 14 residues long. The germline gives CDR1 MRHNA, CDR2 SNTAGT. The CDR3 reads CASRPRDRADGYTF. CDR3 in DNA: TGTGCCAGCAGGCCAAGGGACAGGGCCGATGGCTACACCTTC.

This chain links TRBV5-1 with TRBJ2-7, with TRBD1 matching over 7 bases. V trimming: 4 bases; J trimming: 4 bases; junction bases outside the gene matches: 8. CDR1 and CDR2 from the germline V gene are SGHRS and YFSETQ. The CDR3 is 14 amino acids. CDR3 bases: TGCGCCAGCAGCGGAAACAGGGGCGCGTACGAGCAGTACTTC. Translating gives CASSGNRGAYEQYF. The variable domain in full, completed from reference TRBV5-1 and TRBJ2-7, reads KAGVTQTPRYLIKTRGQQVTLSCSPISGHRSVSWYQQTPGQGLQFLFEYFSETQRNKGNFPGRFSGRQFSNSRSEMNVSTLELGDSALYLCASSGNRGAYEQYFGPGTRLTVT.

CDR3 in DNA: TGTGCCAGCAGCTTATCAGGACAGGGCCTTAACTATGGCTACACCTTC. Its translation: CASSLSGQGLNYGYTF. This rearrangement joins TRBV7-2 to TRBJ1-2; TRBD1 agrees at 8 bases. Germline loops: CDR1 SGHTA, CDR2 FQGNSA. The CDR3 spans 16 residues. Trimming cost V 2 bases and J 1 base; bases outside gene matches: 6.

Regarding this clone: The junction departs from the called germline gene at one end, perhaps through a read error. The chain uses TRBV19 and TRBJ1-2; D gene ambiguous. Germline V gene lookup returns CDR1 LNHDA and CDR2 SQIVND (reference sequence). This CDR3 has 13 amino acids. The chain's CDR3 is CASSIVVGGLRAF. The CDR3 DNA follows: TGTGCCAGTAGTATAGTGGTCGGCGGACTGCGTGCCTTC.

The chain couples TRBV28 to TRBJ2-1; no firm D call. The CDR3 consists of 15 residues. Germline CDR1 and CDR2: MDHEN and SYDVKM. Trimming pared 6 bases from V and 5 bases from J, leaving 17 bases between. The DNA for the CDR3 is TGTGCCAGCAGCTACAGACCTCTCCCAAACAATGAGCAGTTCTTC. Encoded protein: CASSYRPLPNNEQFF.

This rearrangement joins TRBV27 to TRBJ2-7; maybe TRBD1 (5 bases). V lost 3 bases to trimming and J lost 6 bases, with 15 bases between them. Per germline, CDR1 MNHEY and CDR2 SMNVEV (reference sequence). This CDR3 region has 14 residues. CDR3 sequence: CASSFGQGTAEQYF. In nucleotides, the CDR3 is TGTGCCAGCAGTTTCGGGCAGGGAACGGCCGAGCAGTACTTC.

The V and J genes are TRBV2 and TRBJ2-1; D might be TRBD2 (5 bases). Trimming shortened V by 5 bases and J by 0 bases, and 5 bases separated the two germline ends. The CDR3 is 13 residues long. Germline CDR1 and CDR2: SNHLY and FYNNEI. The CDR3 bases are TGTGCCAGCAGTCGGGGCTCCTACAATGAGCAGTTCTTC. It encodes CASSRGSYNEQFF.

The CDR3 DNA sequence: TGTGCCAGCATAACCACTCGGAACACTGAAGCTTTCTTT. Translating it yields CASITTRNTEAFF. The rearrangement joins TRBV28 to TRBJ1-1; D gene uncertain. Germline CDR1 is MDHEN and CDR2 is SYDVKM. The CDR3 is 13 residues long. The germline V and J ends were trimmed by 7 bases and 1 base, with 10 bases remaining between them.

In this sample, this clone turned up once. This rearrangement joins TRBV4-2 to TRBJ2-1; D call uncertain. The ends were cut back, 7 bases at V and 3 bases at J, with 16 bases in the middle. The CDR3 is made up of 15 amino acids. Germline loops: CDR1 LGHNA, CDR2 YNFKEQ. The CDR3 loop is CASKAVERGYNEQFF. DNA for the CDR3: TGTGCCAGCAAAGCCGTAGAGCGAGGCTACAATGAGCAGTTCTTC.

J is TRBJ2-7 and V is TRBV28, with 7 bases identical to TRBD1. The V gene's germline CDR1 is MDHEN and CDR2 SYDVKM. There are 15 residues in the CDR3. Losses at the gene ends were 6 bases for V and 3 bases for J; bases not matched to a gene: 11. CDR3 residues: CASRATTGSYYEQYF. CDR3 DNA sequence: TGTGCCAGCAGGGCAACGACAGGGAGTTACTACGAGCAGTACTTC.

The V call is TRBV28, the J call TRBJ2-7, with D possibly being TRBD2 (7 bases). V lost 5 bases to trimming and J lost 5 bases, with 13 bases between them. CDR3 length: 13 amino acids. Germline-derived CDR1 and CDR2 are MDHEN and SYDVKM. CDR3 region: CASSEGGRNEQYF. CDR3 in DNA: TGTGCCAGCAGTGAGGGGGGGAGGAACGAGCAGTACTTC.

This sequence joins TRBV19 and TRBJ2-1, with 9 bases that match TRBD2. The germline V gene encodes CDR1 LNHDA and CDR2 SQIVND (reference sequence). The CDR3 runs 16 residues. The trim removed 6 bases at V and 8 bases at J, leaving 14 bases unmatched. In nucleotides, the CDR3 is TGTGCCAGTAGCGGACAGATTAGCGGGAGAGGGCATGAGCAGTTCTTC. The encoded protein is CASSGQISGRGHEQFF.

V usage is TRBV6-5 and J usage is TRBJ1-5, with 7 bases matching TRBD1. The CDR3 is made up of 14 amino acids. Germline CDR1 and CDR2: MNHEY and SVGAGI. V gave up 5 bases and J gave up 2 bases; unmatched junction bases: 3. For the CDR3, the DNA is TGTGCCAGCAGTCCCGGGACAGGCAATCAGCCCCAGCATTTT. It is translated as CASSPGTGNQPQHF.

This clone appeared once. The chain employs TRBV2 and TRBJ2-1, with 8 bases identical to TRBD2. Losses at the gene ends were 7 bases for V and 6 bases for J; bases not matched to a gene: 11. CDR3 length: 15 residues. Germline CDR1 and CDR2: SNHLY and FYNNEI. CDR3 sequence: CASMTSGSWSNEQFF. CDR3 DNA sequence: TGTGCCAGCATGACGAGCGGGAGTTGGAGCAATGAGCAGTTCTTC. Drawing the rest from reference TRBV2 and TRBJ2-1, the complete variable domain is EPEVTQTPSHQVTQMGQEVILRCVPISNHLYFYWYRQILGQKVEFLVSFYNNEISEKSEIFDDQFSVERPDGSNFTLKIRSTKLEDSAMYFCASMTSGSWSNEQFFGPGTRLTVL.

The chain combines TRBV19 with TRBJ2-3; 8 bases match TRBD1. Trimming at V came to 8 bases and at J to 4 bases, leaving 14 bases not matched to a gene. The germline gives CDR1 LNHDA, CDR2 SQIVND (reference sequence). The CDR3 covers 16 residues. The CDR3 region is CASSLGQGRIADTQYF. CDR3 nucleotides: TGTGCCAGTTCCCTCGGACAGGGAAGAATTGCAGATACGCAGTATTTT.

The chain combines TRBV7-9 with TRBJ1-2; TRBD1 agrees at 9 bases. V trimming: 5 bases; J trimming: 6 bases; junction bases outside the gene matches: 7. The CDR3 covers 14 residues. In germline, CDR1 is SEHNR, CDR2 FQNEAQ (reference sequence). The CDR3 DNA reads TGTGCCAGCAGCGCCGAGGACAGGGGTCATGGCTACACCTTC. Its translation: CASSAEDRGHGYTF.

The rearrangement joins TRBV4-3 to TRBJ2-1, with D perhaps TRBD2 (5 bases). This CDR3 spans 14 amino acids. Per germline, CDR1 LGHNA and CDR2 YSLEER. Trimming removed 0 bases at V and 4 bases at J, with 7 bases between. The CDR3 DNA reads TGCGCCAGCAGCCAAGATACGGGATACAATGAGCAGTTCTTC. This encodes CASSQDTGYNEQFF.

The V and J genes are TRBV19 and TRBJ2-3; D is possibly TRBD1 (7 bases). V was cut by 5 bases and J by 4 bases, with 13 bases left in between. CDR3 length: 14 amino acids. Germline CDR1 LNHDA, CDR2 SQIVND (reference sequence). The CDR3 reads CASSQGGSADTQYF. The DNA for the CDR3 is TGTGCCAGTAGTCAGGGGGGCAGCGCAGATACGCAGTATTTT.